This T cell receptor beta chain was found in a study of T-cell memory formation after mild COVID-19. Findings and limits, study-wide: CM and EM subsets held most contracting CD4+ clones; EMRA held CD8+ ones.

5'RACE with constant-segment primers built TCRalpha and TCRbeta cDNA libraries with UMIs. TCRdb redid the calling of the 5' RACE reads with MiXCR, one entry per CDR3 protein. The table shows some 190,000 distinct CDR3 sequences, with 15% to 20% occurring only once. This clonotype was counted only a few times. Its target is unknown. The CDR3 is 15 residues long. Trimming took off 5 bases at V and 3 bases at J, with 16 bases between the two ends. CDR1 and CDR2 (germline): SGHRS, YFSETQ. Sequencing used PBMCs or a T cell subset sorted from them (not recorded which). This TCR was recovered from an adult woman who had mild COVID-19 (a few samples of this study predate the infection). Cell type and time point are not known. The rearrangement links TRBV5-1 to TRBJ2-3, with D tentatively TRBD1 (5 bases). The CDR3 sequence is CASRPPQGRTDTQYF. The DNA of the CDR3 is TGCGCCAGCAGGCCCCCCCAGGGAAGAACAGATACGCAGTATTTT.